What follows are 25 T cell receptor beta chains derived from one specimen sequenced in a study of blood T cell repertoires in COVID-19. Libraries were prepared by immunoSEQ multiplex PCR; TCRdb keeps only in-frame clonotypes and omits some of them. The sample includes 50,000 or so clones, about 88% seen only once; the top ten take 27%. Sequencing was performed on peripheral blood. Receptor source: a human donor in a cohort sampled during active COVID-19.

The V and J genes are TRBV5-1 and TRBJ2-7; a weak D match, TRBD1 (6 bases). The CDR3 runs to 15 residues. CDR1 and CDR2 from the germline V gene are SGHRS and YFSETQ. Trimming cost V 0 bases and J 4 bases, with 14 bases left between them. The DNA for the CDR3 is TGCGCCAGCAGCTTGGATGCCGGTGGGACATACGAGCAGTACGTC. The encoded protein is CASSLDAGGTYEQYV.

The chain employs TRBV11-3 and TRBJ1-3; the D gene is possibly TRBD1 (6 bases). Between the trimmed V and J ends, which lost 5 bases and 1 base, there was a span of 15 bases. Germline V gene sequence: CDR1 SGHNT, CDR2 YENEEA. The CDR3 is 16 amino acids. This chain's CDR3 is CASSAWDKASGNTIYF. The CDR3 nucleotides are TGTGCCAGCAGCGCTTGGGACAAGGCATCTGGAAACACCATATATTTT.

This clone has more than one count but fewer than ten. The chain joins TRBV11-2 to TRBJ2-6; a possible D gene is TRBD2 (5 bases). CDR1 and CDR2 (germline): SGHAT, FQNNGV. This CDR3 has 19 amino acids. With 1 base removed from V and 1 base from J, the gap between germline ends came to 17 bases. CDR3 loop: CASSLGVWPPGSGANVLTF. CDR3 coding DNA: TGTGCCAGCAGCTTAGGGGTCTGGCCCCCGGGGTCTGGGGCCAACGTCCTGACTTTC. The entire variable domain, with the rest obtained from reference TRBV11-2 and TRBJ2-6, is as follows: EAGVAQSPRYKIIEKRQSVAFWCNPISGHATLYWYQQILGQGPKLLIQFQNNGVVDDSQLPKDRFSAERLKGVDSTLKIQPAKLEDSAVYLCASSLGVWPPGSGANVLTFGAGSRLTVL.

V and J are TRBV7-2 and TRBJ1-5, with 7 bases that match TRBD1. The junction had 2 bases not matched to a gene; V was cut back by 4 bases and J by 2 bases. CDR1 and CDR2 from the germline V gene are SGHTA and FQGNSA. This CDR3 region has 14 residues. As DNA, the CDR3 is TGTGCCAGCAGCTCAACAGGGGGCAATCAGCCCCAGCATTTT. Protein product: CASSSTGGNQPQHF.

This clone was observed once. The chain is built from TRBV5-4 and TRBJ2-1, with D tentatively TRBD1 (5 bases). V was clipped by 3 bases and J by 5 bases, with 15 bases between them. Germline V gene lookup returns CDR1 SGHNT and CDR2 YYREEE (reference sequence). The CDR3 has 15 amino acids. The DNA for the CDR3 is TGTGCCAGCAGCTCGCAAACAGGTTTCAACAATGAGCAGTTCTTC. The encoded protein is CASSSQTGFNNEQFF.

J is TRBJ1-5 and V is TRBV19; 10 nucleotides align to TRBD1. The CDR3 runs 16 residues. Per germline, CDR1 LNHDA and CDR2 SQIVND (reference sequence). Germline trimming cut 3 bases from V and 7 bases from J; bases unmatched to any gene: 9. The CDR3 DNA is TGTGCCAGTAGTATGACAGGGGGCGATTCGTACCAGCCCCAGCATTTT. Its translation: CASSMTGGDSYQPQHF.

This chain uses TRBV7-6 with TRBJ2-1, with 10 bases fitting TRBD2. There are 16 residues in the CDR3. The V gene's germline CDR1 is SGHVS and CDR2 FNYEAQ. V was clipped by 5 bases and J by 4 bases; unmatched bases: 8. The CDR3 coding sequence is TGTGCCAGCAGCCCAGGGGGTAGCGGGAGGTACAATGAGCAGTTCTTC. Residues: CASSPGGSGRYNEQFF. The full variable domain, with the rest looked up from reference TRBV7-6 and TRBJ2-1, is GAGVSQSPRYKVTKRGQDVALRCDPISGHVSLYWYRQALGQGPEFLTYFNYEAQQDKSGLPNDRFSAERPEGSISTLTIQRTEQRDSAMYRCASSPGGSGRYNEQFFGPGTRLTVL.

The V gene is TRBV27, the J gene TRBJ2-7; D not resolved. The V gene's germline CDR1 is MNHEY and CDR2 SMNVEV (reference sequence). The CDR3 is 15 residues long. V lost 6 bases, J lost 4 bases, and 19 bases lay in between. The CDR3 DNA follows: TGTGCCAGCAGCAAATTGAGGATAGACCCTTACGAGCAGTACTTC. It specifies CASSKLRIDPYEQYF.

The rearrangement links TRBV6-6 to TRBJ2-3, with 8 bases that match TRBD2. The length of the CDR3 is 15 residues. After removal of 0 bases from V and 6 bases from J, the junction contained 5 bases not matched to a gene. The V gene's germline CDR1 is MNHNY and CDR2 SVGAGI (reference sequence). The DNA for the CDR3 is TGTGCCAGCAGTTACTCGGCGGGAGGAGCGGATACGCAGTATTTT. Encoded protein: CASSYSAGGADTQYF.

This rearrangement joins TRBV11-2 to TRBJ2-2, with no clear D. Trimming shortened V by 3 bases and J by 4 bases, and 3 bases separated the two germline ends. The CDR3 runs to 12 residues. Per the germline V gene, CDR1 is SGHAT and CDR2 is FQNNGV. The CDR3 here is CASSFVTGELFF. Written as DNA, the CDR3 is TGTGCCAGCAGCTTCGTCACCGGGGAGCTGTTTTTT.

The chain combines TRBV28 with TRBJ1-1; a possible D gene is TRBD1 (6 bases). CDR1 and CDR2 from the germline V gene are MDHEN and SYDVKM. The CDR3 length is 13 residues. V lost 4 bases and J 4 bases, leaving 10 bases between the germline ends. The CDR3 DNA is TGTGCCAGCAGTTCACAGGGCGTCACTGAAGCTTTCTTT. Its translation is CASSSQGVTEAFF.

The chain uses TRBV28 and TRBJ1-1; D unresolved. From germline, CDR1 is MDHEN and CDR2 SYDVKM. Trimming removed 10 bases at V and 1 base at J, with 10 bases between. The CDR3 spans 12 residues. CDR3 amino acids: CAILTGNTEAFF. CDR3 DNA: TGTGCCATCCTAACGGGGAACACTGAAGCTTTCTTT. The variable domain in full, with the rest retrieved from reference TRBV28 and TRBJ1-1, is DVKVTQSSRYLVKRTGEKVFLECVQDMDHENMFWYRQDPGLGLRLIYFSYDVKMKEKGDIPEGYSVSREKKERFSLILESASTNQTSMYLCAILTGNTEAFFGQGTRLTVV.

V gene TRBV3-1 (or the pseudogene TRBV3-2) combines with J gene TRBJ2-1; 9 bases map to TRBD2. J gave up 3 bases and V 2 bases, and 8 bases lay outside the gene matches. The CDR3 extends over 17 amino acids. Germline CDR1 reads LGHDT; CDR2 reads YNNKEL (reference sequence). Written as DNA, the CDR3 is TGTGCCAGCAGCCAATCCAGCGGGAGGTTACTCTACAATGAGCAGTTCTTC. This gives the protein CASSQSSGRLLYNEQFF.

The chain couples TRBV9 to TRBJ2-7; D remains unclear. Trimming left V 0 bases short and J 1 base short, with 11 bases between. In germline, CDR1 is SGDLS, CDR2 YYNGEE. The CDR3 has 15 amino acids. The CDR3 spells CASSVDPIVSYEQYV. CDR3 DNA sequence: TGTGCCAGCAGCGTAGACCCTATAGTATCCTACGAGCAGTACGTC.

Only one count was recorded for this clone. The V gene is TRBV5-1, the J gene TRBJ2-1, with D perhaps TRBD2 (6 bases). Germline lookup yields CDR1 SGHRS and CDR2 YFSETQ. V lost 1 base to trimming and J lost 0 bases, with 8 bases between them. The length of the CDR3 is 15 residues. CDR3 in amino acids: CASSLPGSSYNEQFF. In DNA form, the CDR3 reads TGCGCCAGCAGCTTGCCCGGGAGCTCCTACAATGAGCAGTTCTTC.

V usage is TRBV6-6 and J usage is TRBJ1-1, with 9 nucleotides matching TRBD1. J was trimmed by 3 bases and V by 5 bases; bases with no gene match: 4. CDR1 and CDR2 from the germline V gene are MNHNY and SVGAGI (reference sequence). The CDR3 sequence is 14 residues long. CDR3 region: CASSLDRGYTEAFF. As DNA, the CDR3 is TGTGCCAGCAGTCTGGACAGGGGTTACACTGAAGCTTTCTTT.

This chain joins TRBV24-1 and TRBJ2-1; TRBD1 agrees at 9 bases. CDR3 size: 16 residues. With 6 bases clipped from V and 5 bases from J, the junction kept 10 bases outside the gene matches. Per germline, CDR1 KGHDR and CDR2 SFDVKD. DNA of the CDR3: TGTGCCACCAGTTCTACAGACAGGGGGTGGAACAATGAGCAGTTCTTC. Its translation is CATSSTDRGWNNEQFF.

A remark on this clone: One junction end does not reproduce the germline sequence, and a read error may be involved. Other nucleotide sequences from this sample produce the same CDR3. This chain links TRBV9 with TRBJ1-3, with D unclear. The CDR3 contains 13 residues. Germline-derived CDR1 and CDR2 are SGDLS and YYNGEE. The CDR3 here is CASSVASGNTIYF. The CDR3 DNA sequence: TGTGCCAGTAGCGTAGCGTCGGGAAACACCATATATTTT.

The chain uses TRBV24-1 and TRBJ2-1, with TRBD2 as a possible D gene (6 bases). Germline V CDR1 and CDR2: KGHDR, SFDVKD. Trimming left V 0 bases short and J 0 bases short, with 11 bases between. The CDR3 runs to 17 residues. The CDR3 reads CATSDLRGIRSYNEQFF. The CDR3 nucleotides read TGTGCCACCAGTGATTTGCGGGGGATCCGCTCCTACAATGAGCAGTTCTTC.

The V call is TRBV5-1, the J call TRBJ2-7; D is possibly TRBD2 (5 bases). The V gene's germline CDR1 is SGHRS and CDR2 YFSETQ. V was trimmed by 4 bases and J by 0 bases, leaving 17 bases between them. The CDR3 is 16 amino acids. CDR3 residues: CASSGIGGRSSYEQYV. The CDR3 nucleotides are TGCGCCAGCAGCGGCATAGGCGGGCGGAGCTCCTACGAGCAGTACGTC.

This chain links TRBV24-1 with TRBJ2-2; 10 positions match TRBD1. CDR1 KGHDR and CDR2 SFDVKD come from the germline V gene. J lost 7 bases, V lost 5 bases, and 6 bases had no gene match. The CDR3 contains 15 residues. CDR3 protein: CATSVGGTGVGELFF. The DNA of the CDR3 is TGTGCCACCAGTGTCGGGGGGACAGGGGTCGGGGAGCTGTTTTTT.

The rearrangement uses TRBV5-1 and TRBJ2-7; 7 bases are shared with TRBD2. This CDR3 is built from 13 residues. Germline V gene lookup returns CDR1 SGHRS and CDR2 YFSETQ. Trimming took 2 bases from V and 5 from J; bases not matched to a gene: 4. The CDR3 loop is CASSFPGRDEQYF. DNA for the CDR3: TGCGCCAGCAGCTTTCCAGGGAGGGACGAGCAGTACTTC.

The chain links TRBV27 to TRBJ1-4; D is unresolved. Germline values: CDR1 MNHEY, CDR2 SMNVEV (reference sequence). The CDR3 has 13 amino acids. V lost 5 bases, J lost 7 bases, and 11 bases lay in between. Here the CDR3 reads CASSRRHSEKLFF. In DNA, the CDR3 is TGTGCCAGCAGTCGCAGACATTCTGAAAAACTGTTTTTT.

This chain uses TRBV3-1 (or the pseudogene TRBV3-2) with TRBJ2-5; 9 bases are a match to TRBD2. The length of the CDR3 is 14 residues. Germline CDR1 and CDR2: LGHDT and YNNKEL (reference sequence). V lost 0 bases to trimming and J lost 13 bases; unmatched junction nucleotides: 9. CDR3 DNA sequence: TGTGCCAGCAGCCAAGATCGAGGTCTAGCGGGGAGGTACTTC. Amino acids: CASSQDRGLAGRYF.

This clone was counted once. The chain employs TRBV19 and TRBJ1-1, with D possibly being TRBD1 (5 bases). CDR3 length equals 14 residues. Trimming removed 6 bases at V and 3 bases at J, with 14 bases between. Germline V gene sequence: CDR1 LNHDA, CDR2 SQIVND (reference sequence). The CDR3 protein is CASRGGAWDTEAFF. Written as DNA, the CDR3 is TGTGCCAGTAGAGGTGGGGCGTGGGACACTGAAGCTTTCTTT.